A single sample is the source of the 21 T cell receptor beta chains below, sequenced in a study of T-cell reconstitution after alpha-beta-depleted transplantation in children. Unique molecular identifiers tagged the TCRbeta library. TCRdb re-analysed the PCR reads in MiXCR, keeping a single row per CDR3 protein. The repertoire holds about 310,000 distinct CDR3 sequences, with approximately 23% as singletons. The sequenced sample was PBMCs, mostly from graft donor cells, obtained 180 days after TCRalphabeta/CD19-depleted stem cell transplant. The receptors stem from a male patient aged 10 to 17 who had a stem cell transplant for acute lymphoblastic leukemia, so the T cells may come from the graft donor.

The chain links TRBV3-1 to TRBJ1-2; 8 nucleotides line up with TRBD1. CDR3 length: 17 residues. Trimming took 4 bases from V and 2 from J; bases not matched to a gene: 12. Germline CDR1 and CDR2: LGHDT and YNNKEL (reference sequence). Here the CDR3 DNA reads TGTGCCAGCAGCCCTCCCCCGGACAGGGCGAGAAACTATGGCTACACCTTC. It is translated as CASSPPPDRARNYGYTF.

As for this clonotype: A much larger clone is a single base away; this may be a read error. The chain uses TRBV4-2 and TRBJ2-1; TRBD1 is a possible D gene (5 bases). CDR1 is LGHNA, CDR2 YNFKEQ, per germline. CDR3 length equals 16 residues. CDR3 bases: TGTGCCAGCAGCCAAGAATCCCAGGGTAGCTACAATCAGCAGTTCTTC. Amino acids: CASSQESQGSYNQQFF.

This clonotype has only a few counts. The rearrangement joins TRBV5-6 to TRBJ2-7; maybe TRBD2 (5 bases). This CDR3 contains 16 residues. The germline V and J ends were trimmed by 3 bases and 4 bases, with 20 bases remaining between them. Germline-derived CDR1 and CDR2 are SGHDT and YYEEEE. This chain's CDR3 is CASSWAPLRAGYEQYF. The DNA of the CDR3 is TGTGCCAGCAGCTGGGCCCCCTTGAGGGCCGGGTACGAGCAGTACTTC.

This clonotype was seen a few times. The rearrangement links TRBV12-3 or TRBV12-4 to TRBJ2-7; TRBD2 agrees at 11 bases. Germline trimming cut 8 bases from V and 5 bases from J; bases unmatched to any gene: 11. The CDR3 contains 15 residues. The chain's CDR3 is CASGSSGRSRNEQYF. The CDR3, as DNA: TGTGCCAGCGGGTCTAGCGGGAGGTCGCGGAACGAGCAGTACTTC.

The table lists this clonotype with a few counts. The chain recombines TRBV4-1 with TRBJ1-1; no clear D. The CDR3 length is 12 residues. V dropped 0 bases and J dropped 9 bases, with 8 bases sitting between them. Germline CDR1 is MGHRA and CDR2 is YSYEKL. CDR3 DNA: TGCGCCAGCAGCCAAGATGGGCCCCAAGCTTTCTTT. This encodes CASSQDGPQAFF.

This clonotype appeared a few times. The genes are TRBV12-3 or TRBV12-4 and TRBJ2-3; D is perhaps TRBD1 (5 bases). Trimming pared 7 bases from V and 8 bases from J, leaving 22 bases between. The length of the CDR3 is 15 residues. The CDR3 bases are TGTGCCAGCATTCCCTATGCTCAAGACAGTAGTACGCAGTATTTT. Its protein is CASIPYAQDSSTQYF.

The CDR3 is CASSLGGSESYEQYF. The CDR3 nucleotides are TGTGCCAGCAGCTTAGGAGGTAGCGAGTCCTACGAGCAGTACTTC. The genes are TRBV7-9 and TRBJ2-7; a weak D match, TRBD2 (5 bases). The CDR3 is 15 residues long. V was clipped by 1 base and J by 1 base, with 11 bases between them. Germline CDR1 is SEHNR and CDR2 is FQNEAQ (reference sequence).

The chain uses TRBV12-3 or TRBV12-4 and TRBJ2-1; D uncertain. CDR3 size: 13 residues. V lost 2 bases to trimming and J lost 10 bases, with 12 bases between them. The CDR3 here is CASSLTRLSEQFF. DNA for the CDR3: TGTGCCAGCAGTTTAACTCGGCTAAGCGAGCAGTTCTTC.

V and J are TRBV5-1 and TRBJ2-4; TRBD2 agrees at 11 bases. The germline V gene encodes CDR1 SGHRS and CDR2 YFSETQ. V lost 7 bases and J lost 2; bases outside the gene matches: 2. The CDR3 runs 14 residues. CDR3 sequence (DNA): TGCGCCAGCCGACTAGCGGGAACCAAAAACATTCAGTACTTC. It codes for CASRLAGTKNIQYF.

This chain uses TRBV20-1 with TRBJ2-7; TRBD1 aligns across 11 bases. The CDR3 is made up of 13 amino acids. J gave up 4 bases and V 6 bases, and 5 bases lay outside the gene matches. Germline CDR1 reads DFQATT; CDR2 reads SNEGSKA (reference sequence). Here the CDR3 reads CSAGTGGWYEQYF. The CDR3 DNA reads as TGCAGTGCCGGGACAGGGGGATGGTACGAGCAGTACTTC.

In this sample, this clonotype turned up a few times. This chain links TRBV15 with TRBJ2-5, with 10 bases fitting TRBD2. Germline V gene sequence: CDR1 LNHNV, CDR2 YYDKDF (reference sequence). With V trimmed by 2 bases and J by 2 bases, 2 bases remained unmatched. The CDR3 runs to 15 residues. The DNA for the CDR3 is TGTGCCACCAGCAGAACTAGCGGGACTCAAGAGACCCAGTACTTC. Translation gives CATSRTSGTQETQYF.

V usage is TRBV24-1 and J usage is TRBJ2-1, with TRBD2 as a possible D gene (7 bases). This CDR3 comprises 12 residues. V lost 3 bases and J lost 13, with 12 bases in between. Germline CDR1 reads KGHDR; CDR2 reads SFDVKD. CDR3 sequence (DNA): TGTGCCACCAGTGATAGGGGGGGAATACAGTTCTTC. Protein sequence: CATSDRGGIQFF.

The V call is TRBV5-6, the J call TRBJ2-4; D is undetermined. This CDR3 is built from 16 residues. Looked up from germline, CDR1 is SGHDT and CDR2 is YYEEEE. The V and J ends lost 4 bases and 1 base respectively, with 15 bases between them. The CDR3 loop is CASSKSTPTAKNIQYF. CDR3 sequence (DNA): TGTGCCAGCAGCAAATCTACCCCCACGGCCAAAAACATTCAGTACTTC.

This clonotype was counted between two and nine times. V gene TRBV4-1 combines with J gene TRBJ2-3, with a tentative D call TRBD2 (7 bases). This CDR3 region has 20 residues. Trimming cost V 2 bases and J 2 bases, with 26 bases left between them. CDR1 is MGHRA and CDR2 is YSYEKL in the germline V gene. CDR3 DNA: TGCGCCAGCAGCCAATGGAAGGGGGGGAGGCGGCCTTTGGCCACAGATACGCAGTATTTT. It specifies CASSQWKGGRRPLATDTQYF.

This clonotype has a handful of counts. The chain recombines TRBV6-1 with TRBJ2-2; 9 bases match TRBD1. The germline CDR1 and CDR2 sequences are MNHNS and SASEGT. J gave up 4 bases and V 11 bases, and 14 bases lay outside the gene matches. The CDR3 runs 16 residues. This chain's CDR3 is CAHQGDRGISTGELFF. In DNA, the CDR3 is TGTGCCCATCAAGGAGACAGGGGGATAAGCACCGGGGAGCTGTTTTTT.

This clonotype was counted between two and nine times. This chain uses TRBV7-2 with TRBJ2-1; a possible D gene is TRBD2 (6 bases). The CDR3 is 14 residues long. V dropped 3 bases and J dropped 8 bases, with 14 bases sitting between them. Per the germline V gene, CDR1 is SGHTA and CDR2 is FQGNSA. Here the CDR3 DNA reads TGTGCCAGCAGCTTTACGCGGGATGGCGATGAGCAGTTCTTC. This encodes CASSFTRDGDEQFF. Combining the CDR3 with reference TRBV7-2 and TRBJ2-1 gives the whole variable domain GAGVSQSPSNKVTEKGKDVELRCDPISGHTALYWYRQSLGQGLEFLIYFQGNSAPDKSGLPSDRFSAERTGGSVSTLTIQRTQQEDSAVYLCASSFTRDGDEQFFGPGTRLTVL.

In the case of this clonotype: One junction end does not reproduce the germline sequence, and a read error may be involved. The rearrangement links TRBV5-1 to TRBJ2-3; 7 nucleotides align to TRBD2. The CDR3 contains 15 residues. The V gene's germline CDR1 is SGHRS and CDR2 YFSETQ. CDR3 DNA sequence: TGCGCCAGCAGCTTAAGCGGGGATAGCACAGATACGCAGTCTTTT. Translated: CASSLSGDSTDTQSF. Supplemented by reference TRBV5-1 and TRBJ2-3, the full variable domain reads KAGVTQTPRYLIKTRGQQVTLSCSPISGHRSVSWYQQTPGQGLQFLFEYFSETQRNKGNFPGRFSGRQFSNSRSEMNVSTLELGDSALYLCASSLSGDSTDTQSFGPGTRLTVL.

The V gene is TRBV5-1, the J gene TRBJ2-3; 9 nucleotides match TRBD1. Germline CDR1 is SGHRS and CDR2 is YFSETQ. The V and J ends lost 1 base and 6 bases, in that order; junction bases with no gene match: 3. The CDR3 contains 14 residues. This chain's CDR3 is CASSLSTGGDTQYF. The CDR3 nucleotides are TGCGCCAGCAGCTTGTCGACAGGGGGGGATACGCAGTATTTT.

The CDR3 DNA reads as TGTGCCAGCAGTGAATTGGGGACAGGGGGTGGCTACACCTTC. This translates into CASSELGTGGGYTF. The rearrangement links TRBV6-1 to TRBJ1-2; 11 nucleotides align to TRBD1. This CDR3 is 14 amino acids long. V lost 2 bases to trimming and J lost 7 bases; unmatched junction nucleotides: 3. In germline, CDR1 is MNHNS, CDR2 SASEGT.

This clonotype was counted between two and nine times. V and J are TRBV5-1 and TRBJ2-3; TRBD2 agrees at 7 bases. V trimming: 3 bases; J trimming: 1 base; junction bases outside the gene matches: 8. Germline values: CDR1 SGHRS, CDR2 YFSETQ. The CDR3 totals 16 residues. In DNA, the CDR3 is TGCGCCAGCAGCTCGGGGACTATCCCGGGCACAGATACGCAGTATTTT. This sequence encodes CASSSGTIPGTDTQYF.

V and J are TRBV10-1 and TRBJ2-1; no reliable D call. V lost 4 bases, J lost 6 bases, and 10 bases lay in between. The CDR3 is 13 residues long. Germline V gene sequence: CDR1 WNHNN, CDR2 SYGVQD (reference sequence). The chain's CDR3 is CASSGSGRNEQFF. As DNA, the CDR3 is TGCGCCAGCAGTGGGTCTGGACGCAATGAGCAGTTCTTC.